This T cell receptor beta chain was recorded in a study of blood T cell repertoires in COVID-19. As for the study in general: COVID-19 samples from acute and convalescent phases originated in the United States, Italy and Spain. In each case, the material was cDNA or gDNA derived from T cells, B-cell-depleted T cells, or PBMCs.

A Seattle source enrolled patients during active infection and followed them longitudinally. Original methodology: Nucleated cell number was recorded as an estimate derived from reference gene primer amplification. The repertoire was sequenced with immunoSEQ multiplex PCR; TCRdb's copy has only in-frame clones and lacks some. The DNA was the basis for D and trimming; V, J and clone size are from that table. The sample holds approximately 290,000 clones, approximately 89% seen once. This CDR3 spans 16 amino acids. After removal of 5 bases from V and 2 bases from J, the junction contained 12 bases not matched to a gene. Per germline, CDR1 SQVTM and CDR2 ANQGSEA.

Source material: peripheral blood. This TCR was recovered from a woman aged 25 to 45 with COVID-19, enrolled during active disease. The gene calls are TRBV29-1 and TRBJ2-7, with 10 positions matching TRBD1. The CDR3 DNA is TGCAGCGTTCCCCTTCCGGGACAGGGGTACCCCTACGAGCAGTACTTC. Translated, it gives CSVPLPGQGYPYEQYF.